Listed here are 2 T cell receptor beta chains from one sample, sequenced in a study of monozygotic twins with inflammatory bowel disease. TCRdb reprocessed the 5' RACE reads; each CDR3 protein has one entry and no DNA is given. This listing includes 70,000 to 95,000 distinct CDR3 sequences. Sequenced input: blood. The origin of the receptors is a human donor with ulcerative colitis or Crohn's disease, or a healthy co-twin of an affected twin (not recorded which).

V gene TRBV29-1 combines with J gene TRBJ2-5. This CDR3 contains 14 residues. Germline-derived CDR1 and CDR2 are SQVTM and ANQGSEA. This CDR3 is CSVEYVRYQETQYF.

This chain uses TRBV20-1 with TRBJ1-5; with no DNA, the TCRdb D assignment of TRBD1 cannot be verified. Germline loops: CDR1 DFQATT, CDR2 SNEGSKA (reference sequence). The CDR3 length is 14 residues. CDR3 sequence: CSARLGQGGQPQHF.